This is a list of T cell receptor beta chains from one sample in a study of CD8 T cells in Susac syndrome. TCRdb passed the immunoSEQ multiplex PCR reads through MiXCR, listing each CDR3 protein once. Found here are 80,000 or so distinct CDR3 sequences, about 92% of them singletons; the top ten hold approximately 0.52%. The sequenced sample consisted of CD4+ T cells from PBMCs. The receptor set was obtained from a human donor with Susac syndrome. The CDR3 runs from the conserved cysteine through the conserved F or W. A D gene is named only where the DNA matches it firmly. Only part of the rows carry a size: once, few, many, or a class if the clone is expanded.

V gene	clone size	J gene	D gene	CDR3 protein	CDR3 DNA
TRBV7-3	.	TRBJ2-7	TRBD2	CASSLSPASGYEQYF	TGTGCCAGCAGCTTATCCCCGGCTAGCGGGTACGAGCAGTACTTC
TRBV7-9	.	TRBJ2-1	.	CASSLVQGEQFF	TGTGCCAGCAGCTTAGTACAGGGAGAGCAGTTCTTC
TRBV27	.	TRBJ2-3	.	CASSHKGRAADTQYF	TGTGCCAGCAGTCACAAGGGAAGGGCAGCAGATACGCAGTATTTT
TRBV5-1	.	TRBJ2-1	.	CASSPNRLGSNEQFF	TGCGCCAGCAGCCCGAACCGACTGGGTTCCAATGAGCAGTTCTTC
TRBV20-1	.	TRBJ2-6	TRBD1	CSTEQGSSGANVLTF	TGCAGTACGGAACAGGGGTCCTCTGGGGCCAACGTCCTGACTTTC
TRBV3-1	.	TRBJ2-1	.	CASSQGGVNEQFF	TGTGCCAGCAGCCAAGGCGGGGTAAATGAGCAGTTCTTC
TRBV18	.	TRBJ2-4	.	CASSPPTGQNIQYF	TGTGCCAGCTCACCACCTACAGGTCAAAACATTCAGTACTTC
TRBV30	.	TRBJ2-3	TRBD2	CAWQSGRASDTQYF	TGTGCCTGGCAAAGCGGGAGGGCCTCAGATACGCAGTATTTT
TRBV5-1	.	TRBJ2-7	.	CASSLADTLSYEQYF	TGCGCCAGCAGCTTGGCGGACACTTTATCCTACGAGCAGTACTTC
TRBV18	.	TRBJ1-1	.	CASSPRRGNMGADEAFF	TGTGCCAGCTCACCACGGAGGGGCAATATGGGGGCTGATGAAGCTTTCTTT
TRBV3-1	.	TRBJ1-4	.	CASSHRTREKLFF	TGTGCCAGCAGCCACCGGACGCGAGAAAAACTGTTTTTT
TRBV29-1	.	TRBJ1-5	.	CSVTLTGSQPQHF	TGCAGCGTAACCCTAACAGGAAGTCAGCCCCAGCATTTT
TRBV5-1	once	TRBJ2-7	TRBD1	CASSPAGGREQYF	TGCGCCAGCAGTCCGGCAGGGGGACGGGAGCAGTACTTC
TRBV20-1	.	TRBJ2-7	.	CSAIGGRGYEQYF	TGCAGTGCTATAGGAGGGCGCGGGTACGAGCAGTACTTC
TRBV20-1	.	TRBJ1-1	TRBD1	CSASQGPGGSTEAFF	TGCAGTGCCTCACAGGGGCCGGGGGGGAGCACTGAAGCTTTCTTT
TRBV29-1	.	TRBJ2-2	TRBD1	CSVVQNRGNTGELFF	TGCAGCGTTGTACAGAACAGGGGGAACACCGGGGAGCTGTTTTTT
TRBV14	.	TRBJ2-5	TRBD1	CASSQLQGAGETQCF	TGTGCCAGCAGCCAACTACAGGGGGCCGGGGAGACCCAGTGCTTC
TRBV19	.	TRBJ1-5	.	CASRIDRSRNQPQHF	TGTGCCAGTAGAATCGACAGGAGTCGAAATCAGCCCCAGCATTTT
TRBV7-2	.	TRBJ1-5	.	CASSVTLNPIQPQHF	TGTGCCAGCAGTGTGACTCTCAACCCAATTCAGCCCCAGCATTTT
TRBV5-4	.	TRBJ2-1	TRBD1	CASSFDRQGYNEQFF	TGTGCCAGCAGCTTTGACCGACAGGGTTACAATGAGCAGTTCTTC
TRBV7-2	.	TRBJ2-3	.	CASSLEVAGATDTQYF	TGTGCCAGCAGCTTAGAGGTCGCGGGCGCCACAGATACGCAGTATTTT
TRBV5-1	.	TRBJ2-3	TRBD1	CASSPGQGFRTDTQYF	TGCGCCAGCAGCCCGGGACAGGGGTTCAGGACAGATACGCAGTATTTT